What follows are 20 T cell receptor beta chains derived from one specimen sequenced in a study of CD8 T cells in ankylosing spondylitis. TCRdb reanalysed the 5' RACE reads using MiXCR and keeps one entry per CDR3 protein. The repertoire consists of 200,000 to 300,000 distinct CDR3 sequences, with roughly 10% occurring once and the leading ten covering 2.6%. Sequencing was carried out using blood, either unsorted or a sorted T cell fraction (not recorded which). Receptors were obtained from a male donor with ankylosing spondylitis or in good health (not recorded which).

In its sample, this clonotype was seen many times. CDR3: CSAWGGTSYEQYF. The CDR3 nucleotides read TGCAGTGCTTGGGGCGGGACCTCCTACGAGCAGTACTTC. The V gene is TRBV20-1, the J gene TRBJ2-7; a weak D match, TRBD2 (6 bases). The V end lost 5 bases, the J end lost 0 bases, and 11 bases lay between the germline ends. The germline V gene has CDR1 DFQATT and CDR2 SNEGSKA (reference sequence). This CDR3 region has 13 residues.

This chain uses TRBV24-1 with TRBJ1-1; D unclear. Trimming left V 1 base short and J 8 bases short, with 7 bases between. Germline CDR1 and CDR2: KGHDR and SFDVKD. The CDR3 is made up of 12 amino acids. The DNA for the CDR3 is TGTGCCACCAGTGATTTTACGGGGGAAGCTTTCTTT. It yields the protein CATSDFTGEAFF.

The V gene is TRBV30, the J gene TRBJ1-1; 10 nucleotides line up with TRBD1. The CDR3 has 14 residues. CDR1 is GTSNPN and CDR2 is SVGIG in the germline V gene (reference sequence). Trimming cost V 1 base and J 7 bases; bases outside gene matches: 6. CDR3 DNA: TGTGCCTGGAGTGCCGACAGGGGGCAGGGTGAAGCTTTCTTT. Translated: CAWSADRGQGEAFF. Variable domain in full (rest from reference TRBV30 and TRBJ1-1): SQTIHQWPATLVQPVGSPLSLECTVEGTSNPNLYWYRQAAGRGLQLLFYSVGIGQISSEVPQNLSASRPQDRQFILSSKKLLLSDSGFYLCAWSADRGQGEAFFGQGTRLTVV.

The CDR3 loop is CASRLRGKDEQFF. Here the CDR3 DNA reads TGTGCCAGCAGATTAAGGGGGAAGGATGAGCAGTTCTTC. The rearrangement joins TRBV7-6 to TRBJ2-1; tentative D call: TRBD1 (6 bases). The V end was cut by 6 bases, the J end by 8 bases, with 14 bases between. The CDR3 length is 13 residues. Germline V gene lookup returns CDR1 SGHVS and CDR2 FNYEAQ.

This clonotype appeared many times. The V and J genes are TRBV6-5 and TRBJ2-1, with TRBD1 as a possible D gene (5 bases). CDR1 is MNHEY, CDR2 SVGAGI, per germline. The length of the CDR3 is 16 residues. Trimming removed 2 bases at V and 0 bases at J, with 11 bases between. The CDR3 reads CASSYDSQVSYNEQFF. CDR3 bases: TGTGCCAGCAGTTACGACAGCCAAGTCTCCTACAATGAGCAGTTCTTC.

This clonotype was observed a few times. The DNA of the CDR3 is TGTGCCAGCGGGAGACAGGGAAAGGAAAAACTGTTTTTT. Translated, it gives CASGRQGKEKLFF. V and J are TRBV6-6 and TRBJ1-4; 7 positions agree with TRBD1. The CDR3 sequence is 13 residues long. Germline V lookup: CDR1 MNHNY, CDR2 SVGAGI (reference sequence). The trim removed 8 bases at V and 8 bases at J, leaving 8 bases unmatched.

This clonotype showed up just a few times. V is TRBV30 and J is TRBJ2-7, with D possibly TRBD2 on 6 matching bases. V was shortened by 7 bases and J by 2 bases, with 15 bases between the two germline ends. This CDR3 is built from 13 residues. Per germline, CDR1 GTSNPN and CDR2 SVGIG (reference sequence). CDR3 amino acids: CASSGLAAYEQYF. The CDR3, as DNA: TGTGCCTCCTCGGGACTGGCCGCCTACGAGCAGTACTTC.

The chain is built from TRBV19 and TRBJ2-3; 7 bases are a match to TRBD2. The germline V gene encodes CDR1 LNHDA and CDR2 SQIVND (reference sequence). The trim removed 2 bases at V and 9 bases at J, leaving 2 bases unmatched. The CDR3 sequence is 12 residues long. Here the CDR3 DNA reads TGTGCCAGTAGTATAAAAGCGGGGACGCAGTATTTT. This translates into CASSIKAGTQYF.

This clonotype was detected many times. The chain recombines TRBV5-1 with TRBJ1-2; maybe TRBD1 (6 bases). V was clipped by 7 bases and J by 3 bases, with 13 bases between them. The CDR3 is 13 amino acids. The germline V gene encodes CDR1 SGHRS and CDR2 YFSETQ. CDR3 region: CASGQSPDYGYTF. CDR3 nucleotide sequence: TGCGCCAGCGGACAGTCACCAGACTATGGCTACACCTTC. Full variable domain (remainder filled in from reference TRBV5-1 and TRBJ1-2): KAGVTQTPRYLIKTRGQQVTLSCSPISGHRSVSWYQQTPGQGLQFLFEYFSETQRNKGNFPGRFSGRQFSNSRSEMNVSTLELGDSALYLCASGQSPDYGYTFGSGTRLTVV.

This clonotype appeared many times. The V and J genes are TRBV5-4 and TRBJ2-1; 8 nucleotides line up with TRBD1. Looked up from germline, CDR1 is SGHNT and CDR2 is YYREEE (reference sequence). Losses at the gene ends were 4 bases for V and 7 bases for J; bases not matched to a gene: 10. This CDR3 is 15 amino acids long. The CDR3 region is CASSKPGTGGNEQFF. The CDR3, as DNA: TGTGCCAGCAGCAAGCCCGGGACAGGTGGTAATGAGCAGTTCTTC.

This clonotype was observed at least ten times. The chain recombines TRBV4-2 with TRBJ2-7, with 11 nucleotides matching TRBD1. The germline gives CDR1 LGHNA, CDR2 YNFKEQ. V dropped 1 base and J dropped 3; count of bases not matched to a gene: 5. The length of the CDR3 is 16 residues. The DNA for the CDR3 is TGTGCCAGCAGCCAAGGGGTAGGGACAGGGGGCTACGAGCAGTACTTC. This codes for CASSQGVGTGGYEQYF.

Ten or more counts support this clonotype. This chain uses TRBV5-1 with TRBJ2-7, with D hard to call. Deletions cut 4 bases from V and 1 base from J, with 9 bases between. The germline CDR1 and CDR2 sequences are SGHRS and YFSETQ. The CDR3 length is 13 residues. CDR3 nucleotide sequence: TGCGCCAGCAGCCCGGACCCTTCCTACGAGCAGTACTTC. Translation: CASSPDPSYEQYF.

This clonotype was recorded many times. This chain uses TRBV3-1 with TRBJ1-1; D unresolved. V lost 0 bases, J lost 6 bases, and 8 bases lay in between. CDR1 and CDR2 from the germline V gene are LGHDT and YNNKEL (reference sequence). CDR3 size: 13 residues. CDR3 sequence reads: CASSQDAGAEAFF. CDR3 in DNA: TGTGCCAGCAGCCAAGATGCCGGAGCTGAAGCTTTCTTT.

This clonotype was counted ten times or more. The chain links TRBV20-1 to TRBJ2-5; 8 bases agree with TRBD2. The CDR3 covers 13 residues. Germline V CDR1 and CDR2: DFQATT, SNEGSKA (reference sequence). The V segment lost 5 bases and the J segment 7 bases; nucleotides outside the gene matches: 9. The CDR3 bases are TGCAGTGCTCCAAGGCTCGGGGGGGCGACCCAGTACTTC. It is translated as CSAPRLGGATQYF.

V is TRBV4-2 and J is TRBJ1-2, with 8 bases matching TRBD1. Germline assignment: CDR1 LGHNA and CDR2 YNFKEQ. V dropped 4 bases and J dropped 6; count of bases not matched to a gene: 7. The CDR3 contains 14 residues. In DNA form, the CDR3 reads TGTGCCAGCAGCCCCTCGGACAGGGAAGATGGCTACACCTTC. Protein sequence: CASSPSDREDGYTF.

This clonotype has ten or more counts. This chain joins TRBV3-1 and TRBJ2-7; 7 bases match TRBD2. This CDR3 contains 14 residues. V dropped 4 bases and J dropped 3; count of bases not matched to a gene: 6. Germline loops: CDR1 LGHDT, CDR2 YNNKEL (reference sequence). The CDR3 loop is CASSPGTNIYEQYF. The CDR3, as DNA: TGTGCCAGCAGCCCTGGGACTAACATCTACGAGCAGTACTTC.

This clonotype appeared a few times. The rearrangement joins TRBV7-7 to TRBJ2-2; D is possibly TRBD1 (5 bases). V was trimmed by 0 bases and J by 3 bases, leaving 11 bases between them. Germline V gene data show CDR1 as SSHAT and CDR2 as FNYEAQ (reference sequence). The CDR3 covers 16 residues. The CDR3 region is CASSLAGPGHTGELFF. Written as DNA, the CDR3 is TGTGCCAGCAGCTTAGCGGGGCCAGGTCACACCGGGGAGCTGTTTTTT.

This clonotype was counted a single time. It may be a read error: a sequence one base away is much more abundant. This sequence joins TRBV5-5 and TRBJ1-1, with D hard to call. V was shortened by 3 bases and J by 0 bases, with 15 bases between the two germline ends. The CDR3 totals 16 residues. Germline assignment: CDR1 SGHKS and CDR2 YYEKEE (reference sequence). CDR3 DNA: TGTGCCAGCAGCTCGGCCCTGACGGGTATGAACACTGAAGCTTTCTTT. It codes for CASSSALTGMNTEAFF.

This clonotype has ten or more counts. The V call is TRBV30, the J call TRBJ1-4, with unresolved D. Trimming stripped 2 bases from V and 8 bases from J, with 9 bases between. The CDR3 runs to 12 residues. Germline V gene lookup returns CDR1 GTSNPN and CDR2 SVGIG (reference sequence). Here the CDR3 DNA reads TGTGCCTGGAGTAGGAGTGAGGAAAAACTGTTTTTT. Its protein product is CAWSRSEEKLFF.

The chain uses TRBV20-1 and TRBJ1-2; D possibly corresponds to TRBD1 (5 bases). The V end lost 3 bases, the J end lost 3 bases, and 17 bases lay between the germline ends. This CDR3 is built from 15 residues. Per germline, CDR1 DFQATT and CDR2 SNEGSKA (reference sequence). Written as DNA, the CDR3 is TGCAGTGCTAGTCCCTTGGGGACGGCATACTATGGCTACACCTTC. Translation gives CSASPLGTAYYGYTF.